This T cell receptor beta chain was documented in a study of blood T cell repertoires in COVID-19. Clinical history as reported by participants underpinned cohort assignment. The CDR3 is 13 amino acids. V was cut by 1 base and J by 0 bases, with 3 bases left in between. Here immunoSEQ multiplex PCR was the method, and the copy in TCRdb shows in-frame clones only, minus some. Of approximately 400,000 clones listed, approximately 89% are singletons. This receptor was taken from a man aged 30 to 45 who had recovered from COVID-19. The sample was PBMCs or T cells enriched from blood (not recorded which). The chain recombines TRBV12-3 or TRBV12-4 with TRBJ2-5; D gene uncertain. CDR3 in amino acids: CASSLGHQETQYF. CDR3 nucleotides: TGTGCCAGCAGTTTAGGGCACCAAGAGACCCAGTACTTC.